These 10 T cell receptor beta chains were sequenced from one sample in a study of beta chain features in type 1 diabetes. Every bit of the isolated RNA underwent reverse transcription, so sequencing read expressed TCRB transcripts. The table came from immunoSEQ multiplex PCR; TCRdb's copy has only in-frame clones and leaves some out. The data show about 400,000 clones, around 12% seen once. The specimen sequenced was naive CD4+ T cells from blood. These TCRs come from a man aged 18 to 35 in good health.

This clone was seen a handful of times. V gene TRBV27 combines with J gene TRBJ2-5; 12 bases are shared with TRBD1. CDR3 length: 16 amino acids. V lost 3 bases and J lost 5; bases outside the gene matches: 7. Germline CDR1 and CDR2: MNHEY and SMNVEV (reference sequence). CDR3 region: CASSLEGTGGRETQYF. The DNA for the CDR3 is TGTGCCAGCAGTTTGGAGGGGACAGGGGGCAGGGAGACCCAGTACTTC.

This clone was found a few times. The chain combines TRBV5-1 with TRBJ2-1, with TRBD2 identical over 7 bases. The CDR3 spans 15 residues. V gave up 5 bases and J gave up 8 bases; unmatched junction bases: 13. Germline V CDR1 and CDR2: SGHRS, YFSETQ. In DNA form, the CDR3 reads TGCGCCAGCAGGACTCTAGCGGTGACAAGCCATGAGCAGTTCTTC. It codes for CASRTLAVTSHEQFF.

This clone was found a few times. The chain is built from TRBV6-6 and TRBJ2-7; 8 bases agree with TRBD1. Germline trimming cut 7 bases from V and 0 bases from J; bases unmatched to any gene: 8. From germline, CDR1 is MNHNY and CDR2 SVGAGI (reference sequence). CDR3 length equals 15 residues. CDR3: CASTHRTGPSYEQYF. CDR3 sequence (DNA): TGTGCCAGCACCCACCGGACAGGGCCCTCCTACGAGCAGTACTTC.

This clone was picked up one time. The gene calls are TRBV18 and TRBJ2-1, with D possibly matching TRBD2 (5 bases). Germline V gene lookup returns CDR1 KGHSH and CDR2 LQKENI. The V end lost 4 bases, the J end lost 4 bases, and 20 bases lay between the germline ends. The CDR3 runs 17 residues. In DNA, the CDR3 is TGTGCCAGCTCACAAGTCGGCGGAGCGGCGCAATACAATGAGCAGTTCTTC. The encoded protein is CASSQVGGAAQYNEQFF.

V usage is TRBV20-1 and J usage is TRBJ2-2, with D tentatively TRBD1 (6 bases). V lost 5 bases and J 7 bases, leaving 8 bases between the germline ends. There are 11 residues in the CDR3. Germline CDR1 reads DFQATT; CDR2 reads SNEGSKA (reference sequence). The CDR3, as DNA: TGCAGTGCTGCACAGGGCGGGGAGCTGTTTTTT. This gives the protein CSAAQGGELFF.

This clone came up a few times. Other DNA sequences in the same sample also yield this CDR3. The V and J genes are TRBV28 and TRBJ2-7; 7 bases align to TRBD1. CDR1 is MDHEN, CDR2 SYDVKM, per germline. The V and J ends lost 5 bases and 0 bases, in that order; junction bases with no gene match: 4. CDR3 length equals 14 residues. CDR3 nucleotide sequence: TGTGCCAGCAGTCCCCGACAGGGCTCCTACGAGCAGTACTTC. Its protein is CASSPRQGSYEQYF.

A few counts support this clone. The chain employs TRBV7-9 and TRBJ1-2; D call uncertain. The CDR3 consists of 17 residues. The V end lost 2 bases, the J end lost 9 bases, and 25 bases lay between the germline ends. CDR1 is SEHNR, CDR2 FQNEAQ, per germline (reference sequence). The CDR3: CASSLIGVGVASRSYTF. DNA for the CDR3: TGTGCCAGCAGCTTAATCGGCGTCGGGGTCGCCTCAAGGAGCTACACCTTC. Together with reference TRBV7-9 and TRBJ1-2, the CDR3 gives the full variable domain: DTGVSQNPRHKITKRGQNVTFRCDPISEHNRLYWYRQTLGQGPEFLTYFQNEAQLEKSRLLSDRFSAERPKGSFSTLEIQRTEQGDSAMYLCASSLIGVGVASRSYTFGSGTRLTVV.

This chain links TRBV11-2 with TRBJ2-1; TRBD2 aligns across 7 bases. CDR3 size: 13 residues. Trimming took 3 bases from V and 4 from J; bases not matched to a gene: 0. Per the germline V gene, CDR1 is SGHAT and CDR2 is FQNNGV. The CDR3 bases are TGTGCCAGCAGCTTTAGCGGGTACAATGAGCAGTTCTTC. This encodes CASSFSGYNEQFF.

The V and J genes are TRBV13 and TRBJ1-2, with a weak D call TRBD1 (5 bases). The V gene lost 5 bases and the J gene lost 4 bases, with 17 bases spanning the gap. The germline CDR1 and CDR2 sequences are PRHDT and FYEKMQ (reference sequence). There are 15 residues in the CDR3. CDR3 coding DNA: TGTGCCAGCAGCACCCTTCGGGGGAGAGGCTATGGCTACACCTTC. Translation: CASSTLRGRGYGYTF.

The chain links TRBV4-1 to TRBJ1-2, with 7 bases identical to TRBD1. The V gene's germline CDR1 is MGHRA and CDR2 YSYEKL. This CDR3 comprises 18 residues. The junction had 15 bases not matched to a gene; V was cut back by 5 bases and J by 0 bases. CDR3 bases: TGCGCCAGCAGCACCACCCGCCAGGGGGTGTACTCTAACTATGGCTACACCTTC. Protein: CASSTTRQGVYSNYGYTF.